The 26 T cell receptor beta chains listed next were all sequenced from one sample in a study of molecular identifiers for immune sequencing clone quantification. In TCRdb, the PCR reads were re-called with MiXCR into one record per CDR3 protein. The table lists about half a million distinct CDR3 sequences, about 20% of them singletons. Sequencing was done on a sample of naive CD8+ T cells from blood, with Jurkat cell RNA spiked in. Subset denoted: FACS-sorted CD8+CD4-CCR7+CD45RA+ naive T cells. The origin of the receptors is a human donor in good health. Some libraries in this study had Jurkat cell RNA spiked in.

This clonotype was seen repeatedly, ten times or more. The chain combines TRBV27 with TRBJ1-1; no clear D. CDR3 length equals 13 residues. CDR1 and CDR2 from the germline V gene are MNHEY and SMNVEV (reference sequence). Trimming shortened V by 6 bases and J by 0 bases, and 8 bases separated the two germline ends. The CDR3 loop reads CASSLILNTEAFF. CDR3 coding DNA: TGTGCCAGCAGCCTTATATTGAACACTGAAGCTTTCTTT.

This clonotype was seen just once. The genes are TRBV3-1 and TRBJ2-2; possible D gene TRBD1, 6 bases. The CDR3 sequence is 17 residues long. V lost 0 bases to trimming and J lost 5 bases, with 16 bases between them. The germline V gene has CDR1 LGHDT and CDR2 YNNKEL (reference sequence). This CDR3 reads CASSQEWQGWGTGELFF. The CDR3 bases are TGTGCCAGCAGCCAAGAATGGCAGGGGTGGGGAACCGGGGAGCTGTTTTTT.

As for this clonotype: An end of the junction does not agree with germline; a read error may underlie this. This sequence joins TRBV4-3 and TRBJ2-5; weak D call: TRBD2 (6 bases). Germline CDR1 reads LGHNA; CDR2 reads YSLEER. CDR3 length: 16 amino acids. In DNA, the CDR3 is TGCGCCAGCAGCCAGGGTACGGGGGATATCAAAGAGGCCCAGTACTTC. Amino acid sequence: CASSQGTGDIKEAQYF.

The rearrangement uses TRBV20-1 and TRBJ1-1; D gene unclear. There are 13 residues in the CDR3. Germline lookup yields CDR1 DFQATT and CDR2 SNEGSKA (reference sequence). V was pared by 5 bases and J by 0 bases, with 10 bases between. CDR3 amino acids: CSASRALNTEAFF. The CDR3 DNA is TGCAGTGCTTCCCGGGCCCTGAACACTGAAGCTTTCTTT.

This clonotype was seen at least ten times. V usage is TRBV12-3 or TRBV12-4 and J usage is TRBJ2-2; D ambiguous. The V end lost 5 bases, the J end lost 5 bases, and 12 bases lay between the germline ends. The CDR3 length is 14 residues. The CDR3 region is CASSPPVGTGELFF. The CDR3 bases are TGTGCCAGCAGTCCCCCAGTGGGTACCGGGGAGCTGTTTTTT.

Concerning this clonotype itself: A much larger clone is a single base away; this may be a read error. The V gene is TRBV4-1, the J gene TRBJ1-1, with D hard to call. CDR1 and CDR2 from the germline V gene are MGHRA and YSYEKL. V was trimmed by 5 bases and J by 3 bases, leaving 13 bases between them. This CDR3 has 14 residues. CDR3 nucleotides: TGCGCCAGCAGCTCCTTGGTCCAAGACACTGAAGCTTTCTTT. Translated: CASSSLVQDTEAFF.

This clonotype was seen only a few times. The CDR3 coding sequence is TGTGCCAGCAGCCAAGACAGACTTTACTACTACGAGCAGTACTTC. Its protein is CASSQDRLYYYEQYF. The chain recombines TRBV14 with TRBJ2-7; D is uncertain. Trimming removed 0 bases from V and 3 bases from J, with 12 bases in between. Germline CDR1 and CDR2: SGHDN and FVKESK. The CDR3 is 15 amino acids.

The chain carries TRBV2 and TRBJ2-1; TRBD2 matches 10 bases. Germline values: CDR1 SNHLY, CDR2 FYNNEI. The J segment lost 3 bases and the V segment lost 7 bases, leaving 6 bases of the junction unmatched. The CDR3 spans 15 residues. Here the CDR3 DNA reads TGTGCCAGCATCACCGGGACTAGCGACTACAATGAGCAGTTCTTC. It encodes CASITGTSDYNEQFF.

This clonotype was seen repeatedly, ten times or more. The chain couples TRBV5-1 to TRBJ1-1; TRBD1 matches 10 bases. Looked up from germline, CDR1 is SGHRS and CDR2 is YFSETQ. Losses at the gene ends were 4 bases for V and 4 bases for J; bases not matched to a gene: 4. The CDR3 sequence is 14 residues long. The CDR3 DNA reads TGCGCCAGCAGCGATTGGACAGGGGGCACTGAAGCTTTCTTT. It is translated as CASSDWTGGTEAFF.

This clonotype was found many times. J is TRBJ2-3 and V is TRBV5-1, with 11 bases aligning to TRBD1. The V and J ends lost 7 bases and 5 bases, in that order; junction bases with no gene match: 9. Germline CDR1 and CDR2: SGHRS and YFSETQ. This CDR3 contains 15 residues. For the CDR3, the DNA is TGCGCCAGCGGATCGGACAGGGGGCGAGGAGATACGCAGTATTTT. Amino acid sequence: CASGSDRGRGDTQYF.

The rearrangement joins TRBV30 to TRBJ2-1; D may correspond to TRBD1 or TRBD2 (5 bases each). Germline CDR1 and CDR2: GTSNPN and SVGIG (reference sequence). The CDR3 is 16 amino acids. The V gene lost 2 bases and the J gene lost 3 bases, with 17 bases spanning the gap. CDR3 loop: CAWSSFRDRNYNEQFF. The CDR3 DNA reads TGTGCCTGGAGTTCCTTCCGGGACCGGAACTACAATGAGCAGTTCTTC. The complete variable domain, with remaining parts taken from reference TRBV30 and TRBJ2-1, reads SQTIHQWPATLVQPVGSPLSLECTVEGTSNPNLYWYRQAAGRGLQLLFYSVGIGQISSEVPQNLSASRPQDRQFILSSKKLLLSDSGFYLCAWSSFRDRNYNEQFFGPGTRLTVL.

This clonotype was observed at least ten times. This chain links TRBV12-3 or TRBV12-4 with TRBJ1-2, with 7 bases aligning to TRBD1. The CDR3 is 13 amino acids. V lost 6 bases and J lost 4; bases outside the gene matches: 5. For the CDR3, the DNA is TGTGCCAGCAGAACGGGACAGAGCTATGGCTACACCTTC. It yields the protein CASRTGQSYGYTF.

This clonotype was seen many times. This chain uses TRBV7-6 with TRBJ2-7; 9 nucleotides align to TRBD1. The V segment lost 4 bases and the J segment 7 bases; nucleotides outside the gene matches: 2. Looked up from germline, CDR1 is SGHVS and CDR2 is FNYEAQ. This CDR3 has 12 amino acids. The CDR3 DNA follows: TGTGCCAGCAGCTCGACAGGGGGTGAGCAGTACTTC. Protein: CASSSTGGEQYF.

This clonotype has a count of ten or more. The rearrangement links TRBV6-9 to TRBJ2-4, with 8 bases identical to TRBD1. The germline CDR1 and CDR2 sequences are MNHGY and SVAAGI. The CDR3 loop spans 15 amino acids. After removal of 6 bases from V and 4 bases from J, the junction contained 8 bases not matched to a gene. The CDR3 spells CASRNQGASKNIQYF. DNA for the CDR3: TGTGCCAGCAGGAACCAGGGGGCCTCTAAAAACATTCAGTACTTC.

This chain connects TRBV30 to TRBJ2-7; D may be TRBD2 (6 bases). Trimming took 2 bases from V and 3 from J, leaving 11 bases between them. Germline V CDR1 and CDR2: GTSNPN, SVGIG (reference sequence). The CDR3 totals 13 residues. CDR3 DNA: TGTGCCTGGAGTTTAGGACTAAACTACGAGCAGTACTTC. Its protein is CAWSLGLNYEQYF.

The chain recombines TRBV30 with TRBJ1-4, with D hard to call. The V end was cut by 3 bases, the J end by 7 bases, with 15 bases between. Per germline, CDR1 GTSNPN and CDR2 SVGIG (reference sequence). The CDR3 sequence is 14 residues long. The CDR3 reads CAWRRTAYGEKLFF. The CDR3 DNA reads TGTGCCTGGAGAAGAACGGCCTATGGTGAAAAACTGTTTTTT. Full variable domain (missing parts from reference TRBV30 and TRBJ1-4): SQTIHQWPATLVQPVGSPLSLECTVEGTSNPNLYWYRQAAGRGLQLLFYSVGIGQISSEVPQNLSASRPQDRQFILSSKKLLLSDSGFYLCAWRRTAYGEKLFFGSGTQLSVL.

This chain connects TRBV21-1 to TRBJ1-2. TRBV21-1 is a pseudogene. The CDR3 length is 14 residues. CDR3 nucleotide sequence: TGTGCCAGCAGCAAAGCCCAGAACCTCTCTGGCTCCACCTTC. The encoded protein is CASSKAQNLSGSTF.

The CDR3 is CASSSWTKDNSPLHF. In DNA form, the CDR3 reads TGTGCCAGCAGCTCATGGACTAAGGATAATTCACCCCTCCACTTT. This chain joins TRBV5-6 and TRBJ1-6, with no clear D. V lost 3 bases and J lost 5, with 12 bases in between. The CDR3 sequence is 15 residues long. Germline assignment: CDR1 SGHDT and CDR2 YYEEEE.

This clonotype was observed a few times. The chain uses TRBV19 and TRBJ1-1; possible D gene TRBD1, 6 bases. This CDR3 has 16 amino acids. Per germline, CDR1 LNHDA and CDR2 SQIVND (reference sequence). The V gene lost 1 base and the J gene lost 1 base, with 13 bases spanning the gap. The CDR3 here is CASSIGTRGRNTEAFF. The DNA of the CDR3 is TGTGCCAGTAGTATAGGAACCCGGGGGCGGAACACTGAAGCTTTCTTT.

Comments on this clonotype: A much larger clonotype is one base distant, so this may be a read error. This chain uses TRBV12-3 or TRBV12-4 with TRBJ2-3; 8 bases agree with TRBD2. CDR3 size: 15 residues. The V segment lost 8 bases and the J segment 5 bases; nucleotides outside the gene matches: 12. The CDR3 spells CASGTLGGGLDTQYF. Written as DNA, the CDR3 is TGTGCCAGCGGAACCCTCGGGGGGGGATTAGATACGCAGTATTTT.

The CDR3 here is CATSDAGSGGELFF. Here the CDR3 DNA reads TGTGCCACCAGTGATGCAGGGTCCGGCGGGGAGCTGTTTTTT. J is TRBJ2-2 and V is TRBV24-1, with D tentatively TRBD1 (5 bases). V shed 3 bases and J shed 7 bases, with 11 bases lying between them. The CDR3 runs to 14 residues. The germline V gene encodes CDR1 KGHDR and CDR2 SFDVKD.

This clonotype was counted a few times. A much larger clone lies one base from this, so it may be a read error. CDR3 DNA sequence: TGTGCCAGCAGCCCCGGGACTAGCGGAGGCAATGAGCAGCTCTTC. Translating it yields CASSPGTSGGNEQLF. The gene calls are TRBV11-2 and TRBJ2-1; 11 nucleotides align to TRBD2. CDR1 SGHAT and CDR2 FQNNGV come from the germline V gene. The CDR3 loop spans 15 amino acids. Filled out from reference TRBV11-2 and TRBJ2-1, the complete variable domain reads EAGVAQSPRYKIIEKRQSVAFWCNPISGHATLYWYQQILGQGPKLLIQFQNNGVVDDSQLPKDRFSAERLKGVDSTLKIQPAKLEDSAVYLCASSPGTSGGNEQLFGPGTRLTVL.

There are many counts of this clonotype. This sequence joins TRBV20-1 and TRBJ2-7, with no clear D. Per germline, CDR1 DFQATT and CDR2 SNEGSKA (reference sequence). This CDR3 comprises 13 residues. V lost 0 bases and J lost 0, with 6 bases in between. The CDR3 nucleotides read TGCAGTGCTAGAGATAAAGGCTCCTACGAGCAGTACTTC. As protein: CSARDKGSYEQYF.

Ten or more counts support this clonotype. The chain has TRBV14 and TRBJ2-3, with D unclear. CDR3 length: 16 amino acids. CDR1 SGHDN and CDR2 FVKESK come from the germline V gene. V dropped 0 bases and J dropped 1 base, with 11 bases sitting between them. CDR3 loop: CASSQDRFPGTDTQYF. In nucleotides, the CDR3 is TGTGCCAGCAGCCAAGATCGATTTCCCGGCACAGATACGCAGTATTTT.

CDR3 amino acids: CASSFGLAGYYEQYF. The CDR3 bases are TGTGCCAGCAGTTTTGGGCTAGCGGGATACTACGAGCAGTACTTC. The rearrangement uses TRBV28 and TRBJ2-7; TRBD2 matches 9 bases. The CDR3 has 15 amino acids. Germline values: CDR1 MDHEN, CDR2 SYDVKM. V shed 3 bases, J shed 3 bases, and the junction held 6 bases outside the gene matches.

V gene TRBV12-3 or TRBV12-4 combines with J gene TRBJ1-6; D remains unclear. The germline V and J ends were trimmed by 2 bases and 13 bases, with 12 bases remaining between them. The CDR3 is 13 residues long. The DNA for the CDR3 is TGTGCCAGCAGTTTATACAGTCAAGGGCCCCTCCACTTT. Translating it yields CASSLYSQGPLHF.